This T cell receptor (beta chain) is drawn from a study of memory CD4+ T cells and cytomegalovirus serostatus. About the study: This sample comes from healthy Belgian adults, several CMV seropositive, approximately 23 seronegative.

Clones were sequenced by immunoSEQ multiplex PCR, and TCRdb holds only the in-frame ones, with some missing. The table includes about 53,000 clones, approximately 78% detected once. Single viable CD3+CD4+CD8-CD45RO+ cells were sorted as the memory CD4+ T cells. Specimen: memory CD4+ T cells from blood. This TCR was recovered from an adult in good health and CMV-seronegative.

The CDR3 loop is CASSPGTQNTEAFF. CDR3 nucleotides: TGTGCCAGCTCCCCCGGGACACAGAACACTGAAGCTTTCTTT. V gene TRBV18 combines with J gene TRBJ1-1; a possible D gene is TRBD1 (6 bases). This CDR3 has 14 residues. The germline gives CDR1 KGHSH, CDR2 LQKENI. The V end lost 6 bases, the J end lost 1 base, and 12 bases lay between the germline ends.